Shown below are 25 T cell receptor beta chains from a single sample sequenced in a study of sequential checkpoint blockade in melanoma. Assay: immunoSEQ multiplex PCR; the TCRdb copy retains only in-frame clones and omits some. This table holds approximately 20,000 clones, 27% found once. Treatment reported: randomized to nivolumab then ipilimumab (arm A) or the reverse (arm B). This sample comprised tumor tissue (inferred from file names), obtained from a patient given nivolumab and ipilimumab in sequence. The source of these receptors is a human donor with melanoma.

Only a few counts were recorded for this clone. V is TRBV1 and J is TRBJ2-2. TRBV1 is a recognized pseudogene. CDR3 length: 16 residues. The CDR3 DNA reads TGCGCCAGCAGCCCGGGGACCCAGAAGACCGACGGGGAGCTGTTTTTT. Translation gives CASSPGTQKTDGELFF.

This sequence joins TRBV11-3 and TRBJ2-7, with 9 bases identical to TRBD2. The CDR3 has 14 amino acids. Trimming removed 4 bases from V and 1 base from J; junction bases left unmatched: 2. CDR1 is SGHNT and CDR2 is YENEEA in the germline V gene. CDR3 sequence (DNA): TGTGCCAGCAGCTGGACTAGCGCTTCCTACGAGCAGTACTTC. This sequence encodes CASSWTSASYEQYF.

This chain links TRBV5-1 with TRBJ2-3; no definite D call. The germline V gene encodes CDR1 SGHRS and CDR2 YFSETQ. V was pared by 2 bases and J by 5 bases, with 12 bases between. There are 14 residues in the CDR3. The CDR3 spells CASSFGSERDTQYF. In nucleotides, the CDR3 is TGCGCCAGCAGCTTTGGATCCGAAAGAGATACGCAGTATTTT. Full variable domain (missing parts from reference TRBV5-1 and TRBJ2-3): KAGVTQTPRYLIKTRGQQVTLSCSPISGHRSVSWYQQTPGQGLQFLFEYFSETQRNKGNFPGRFSGRQFSNSRSEMNVSTLELGDSALYLCASSFGSERDTQYFGPGTRLTVL.

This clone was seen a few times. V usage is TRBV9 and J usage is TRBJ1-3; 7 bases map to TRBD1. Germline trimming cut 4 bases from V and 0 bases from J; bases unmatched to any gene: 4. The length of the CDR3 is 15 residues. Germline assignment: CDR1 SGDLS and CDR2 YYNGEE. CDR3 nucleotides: TGTGCCAGCAGCTCGGGACAGAACTCTGGAAACACCATATATTTT. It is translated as CASSSGQNSGNTIYF. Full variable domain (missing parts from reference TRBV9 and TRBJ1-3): DSGVTQTPKHLITATGQRVTLRCSPRSGDLSVYWYQQSLDQGLQFLIQYYNGEERAKGNILERFSAQQFPDLHSELNLSSLELGDSALYFCASSSGQNSGNTIYFGEGSWLTVV.

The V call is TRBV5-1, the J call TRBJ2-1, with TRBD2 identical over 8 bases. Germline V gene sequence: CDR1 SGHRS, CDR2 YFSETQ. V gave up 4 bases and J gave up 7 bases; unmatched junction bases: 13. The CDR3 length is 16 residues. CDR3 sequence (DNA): TGCGCCAGCAGCCCAGGACTAGCCACACCAAAAAATGAGCAGTTCTTC. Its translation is CASSPGLATPKNEQFF. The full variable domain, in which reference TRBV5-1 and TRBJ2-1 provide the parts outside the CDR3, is KAGVTQTPRYLIKTRGQQVTLSCSPISGHRSVSWYQQTPGQGLQFLFEYFSETQRNKGNFPGRFSGRQFSNSRSEMNVSTLELGDSALYLCASSPGLATPKNEQFFGPGTRLTVL.

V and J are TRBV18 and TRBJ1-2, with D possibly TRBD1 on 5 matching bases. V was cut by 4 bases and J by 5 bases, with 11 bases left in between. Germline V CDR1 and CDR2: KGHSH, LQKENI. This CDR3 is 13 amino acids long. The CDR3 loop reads CASSRRDLYGYTF. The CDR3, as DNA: TGTGCCAGCTCACGCCGGGACCTTTATGGCTACACCTTC.

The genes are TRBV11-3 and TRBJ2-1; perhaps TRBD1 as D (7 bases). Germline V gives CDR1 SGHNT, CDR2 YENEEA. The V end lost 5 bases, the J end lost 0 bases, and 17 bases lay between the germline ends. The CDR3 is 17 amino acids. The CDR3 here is CASSRRRGPSSYNEQFF. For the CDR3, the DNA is TGTGCCAGCAGCCGCCGGAGGGGGCCGAGCTCCTACAATGAGCAGTTCTTC. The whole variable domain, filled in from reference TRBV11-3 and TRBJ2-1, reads EAGVVQSPRYKIIEKKQPVAFWCNPISGHNTLYWYLQNLGQGPELLIRYENEEAVDDSQLPKDRFSAERLKGVDSTLKIQPAELGDSAVYLCASSRRRGPSSYNEQFFGPGTRLTVL.

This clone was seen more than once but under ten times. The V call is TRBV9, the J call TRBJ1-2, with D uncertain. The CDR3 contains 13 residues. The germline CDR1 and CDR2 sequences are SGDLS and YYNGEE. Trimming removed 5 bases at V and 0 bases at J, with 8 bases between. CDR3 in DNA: TGTGCCAGCAGTGAGATTACTAACTATGGCTACACCTTC. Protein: CASSEITNYGYTF.

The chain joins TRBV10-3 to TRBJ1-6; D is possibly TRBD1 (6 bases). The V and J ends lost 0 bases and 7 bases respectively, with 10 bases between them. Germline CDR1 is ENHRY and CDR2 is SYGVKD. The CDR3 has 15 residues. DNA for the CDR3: TGTGCCATCAGTGAGTCAGGGCAGGGGAATTCACCCCTCCACTTT. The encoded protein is CAISESGQGNSPLHF.

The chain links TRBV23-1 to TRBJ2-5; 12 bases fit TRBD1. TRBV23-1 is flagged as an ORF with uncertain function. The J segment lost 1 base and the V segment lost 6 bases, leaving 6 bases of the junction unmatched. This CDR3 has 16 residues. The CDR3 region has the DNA TGCGCCAGCAGCAAAGGGACAGGGGGCTTCCAAGAGACCCAGTACTTC. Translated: CASSKGTGGFQETQYF.

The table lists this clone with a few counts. The CDR3 protein is CASRLTSGGYNEQFF. The CDR3 nucleotides are TGTGCCAGCAGACTAACTAGCGGGGGTTACAATGAGCAGTTCTTC. This chain uses TRBV6-8 with TRBJ2-1; TRBD2 agrees at 11 bases. Germline V lookup: CDR1 MNHGY, CDR2 SAAAGT. The CDR3 has 15 residues. The trim removed 6 bases at V and 4 bases at J, leaving 5 bases unmatched.

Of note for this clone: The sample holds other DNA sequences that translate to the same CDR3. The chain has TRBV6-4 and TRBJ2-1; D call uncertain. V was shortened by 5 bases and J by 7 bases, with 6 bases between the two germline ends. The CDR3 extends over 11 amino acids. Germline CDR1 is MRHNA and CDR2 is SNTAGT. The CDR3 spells CASSLGNEQFF. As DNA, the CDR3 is TGTGCCAGCAGTTTAGGGAATGAGCAGTTCTTC.

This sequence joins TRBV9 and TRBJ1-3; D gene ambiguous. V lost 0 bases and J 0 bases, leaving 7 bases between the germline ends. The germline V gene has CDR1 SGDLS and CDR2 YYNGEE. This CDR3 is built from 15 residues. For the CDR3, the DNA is TGTGCCAGCAGCGTAGTGGGCACCTCTGGAAACACCATATATTTT. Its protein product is CASSVVGTSGNTIYF.

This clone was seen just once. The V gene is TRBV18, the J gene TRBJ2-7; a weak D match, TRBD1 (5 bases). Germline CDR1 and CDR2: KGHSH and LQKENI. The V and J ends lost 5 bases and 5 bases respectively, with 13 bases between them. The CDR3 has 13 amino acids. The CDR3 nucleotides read TGTGCCAGCTCAGGGCAGGGAATGGACGAGCAGTACTTC. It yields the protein CASSGQGMDEQYF.

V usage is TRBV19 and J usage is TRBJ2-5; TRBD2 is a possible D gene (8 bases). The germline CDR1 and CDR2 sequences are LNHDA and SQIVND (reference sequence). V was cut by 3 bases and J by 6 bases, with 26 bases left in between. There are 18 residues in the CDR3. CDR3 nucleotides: TGTGCCAGTAGTATGGTAGGGGGCAGGACGGGAGGGATCCAGACCCAGTACTTC. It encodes CASSMVGGRTGGIQTQYF.

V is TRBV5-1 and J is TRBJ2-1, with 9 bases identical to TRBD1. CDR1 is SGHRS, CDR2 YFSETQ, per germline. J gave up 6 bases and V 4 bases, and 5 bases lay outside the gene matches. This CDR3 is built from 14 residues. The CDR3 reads CASSQGQGVNEQFF. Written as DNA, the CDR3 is TGCGCCAGCAGCCAGGGACAGGGAGTCAATGAGCAGTTCTTC.

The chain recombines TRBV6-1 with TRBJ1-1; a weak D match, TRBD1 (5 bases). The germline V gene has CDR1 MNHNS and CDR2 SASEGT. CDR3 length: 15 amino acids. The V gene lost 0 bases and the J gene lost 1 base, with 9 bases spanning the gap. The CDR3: CASSEAGRGNTEAFF. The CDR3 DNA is TGTGCCAGCAGTGAAGCCGGGAGGGGGAACACTGAAGCTTTCTTT.

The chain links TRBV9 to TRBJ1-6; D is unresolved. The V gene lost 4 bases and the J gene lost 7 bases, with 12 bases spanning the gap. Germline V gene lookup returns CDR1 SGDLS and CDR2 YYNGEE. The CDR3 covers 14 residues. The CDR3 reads CASSLGRYNSPLHF. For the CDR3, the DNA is TGTGCCAGCAGCTTAGGTAGATACAATTCACCCCTCCACTTT.

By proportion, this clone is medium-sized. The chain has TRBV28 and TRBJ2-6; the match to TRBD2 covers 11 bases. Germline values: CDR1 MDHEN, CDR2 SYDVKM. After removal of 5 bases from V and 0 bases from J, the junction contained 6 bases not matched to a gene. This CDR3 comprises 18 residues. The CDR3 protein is CASSPVAGGFSGANVLTF. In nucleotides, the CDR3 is TGTGCCAGCAGTCCCGTAGCGGGAGGGTTCTCTGGGGCCAACGTCCTGACTTTC.

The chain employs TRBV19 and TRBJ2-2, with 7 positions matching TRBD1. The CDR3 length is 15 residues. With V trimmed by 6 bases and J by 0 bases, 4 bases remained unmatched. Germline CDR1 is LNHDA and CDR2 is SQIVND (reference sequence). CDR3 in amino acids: CASSTGAANTGELFF. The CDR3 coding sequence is TGTGCCAGTAGCACAGGGGCGGCGAACACCGGGGAGCTGTTTTTT.

The CDR3 is CASSFGKSPLHF. CDR3 coding DNA: TGTGCCAGCAGTTTTGGGAAATCACCCCTCCACTTT. The V call is TRBV28, the J call TRBJ1-6; unclear D gene. The CDR3 consists of 12 residues. CDR1 and CDR2 (germline): MDHEN, SYDVKM. The V and J ends lost 3 bases and 10 bases respectively, with 7 bases between them.

CDR3 region: CASSPWDRVYGYTF. CDR3 bases: TGTGCCAGTTCCCCCTGGGACAGGGTGTATGGCTACACCTTC. The rearrangement joins TRBV19 to TRBJ1-2, with 9 positions matching TRBD1. Germline trimming cut 8 bases from V and 5 bases from J; bases unmatched to any gene: 9. The germline V gene has CDR1 LNHDA and CDR2 SQIVND (reference sequence). The CDR3 covers 14 residues.

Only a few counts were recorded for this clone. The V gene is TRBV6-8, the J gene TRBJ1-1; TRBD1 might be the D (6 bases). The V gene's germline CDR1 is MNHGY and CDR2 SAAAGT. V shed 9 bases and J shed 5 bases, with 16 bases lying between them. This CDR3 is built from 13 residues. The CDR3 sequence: CASNRGAWTEAFF. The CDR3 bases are TGTGCCAGTAACCGGGGGGCGTGGACTGAAGCTTTCTTT.

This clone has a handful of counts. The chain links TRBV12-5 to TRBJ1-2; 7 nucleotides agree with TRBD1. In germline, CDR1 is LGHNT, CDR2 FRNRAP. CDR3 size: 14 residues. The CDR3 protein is CASTAPAGQHGYTF. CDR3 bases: TGTGCCAGCACCGCCCCAGCGGGACAGCATGGCTACACCTTC.

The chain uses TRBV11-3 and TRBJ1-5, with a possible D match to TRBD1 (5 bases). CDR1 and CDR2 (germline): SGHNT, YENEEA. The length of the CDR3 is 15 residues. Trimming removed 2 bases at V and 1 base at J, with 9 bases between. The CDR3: CASSLIGASNQPQHF. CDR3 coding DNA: TGTGCCAGCAGCTTAATAGGGGCGAGCAATCAGCCCCAGCATTTT.